The entry below describes one TCR beta chain. This specimen belongs to a study of blood T cell repertoires in COVID-19. Background on the study: Samples of COVID-19 (acute and convalescent) were obtained from the United States, Italy and Spain. The cDNA or gDNA used as material had been derived from T cells, B-cell-depleted T cells, or PBMCs.

The table came from immunoSEQ multiplex PCR; TCRdb's copy has only in-frame clones and leaves some out. The repertoire holds about 180,000 clones, with roughly 87% as singletons. Cohorts were determined from participant-reported clinical history. The clonotype comes from a human donor with acute COVID-19. The donor label of this sample is uncertain. The sample consisted of PBMCs or T cells enriched from blood (not recorded which).

The CDR3, as DNA: TGTGCCACCCGGGGAAGCTCCTACGAGCAGTACTTC. Translating gives CATRGSSYEQYF. The J gene is TRBJ2-7, the V gene TRBV2, with a weak D call TRBD2 (5 bases). In germline, CDR1 is SNHLY, CDR2 FYNNEI. With 10 bases removed from V and 0 bases from J, the gap between germline ends came to 10 bases. The CDR3 extends over 12 amino acids.